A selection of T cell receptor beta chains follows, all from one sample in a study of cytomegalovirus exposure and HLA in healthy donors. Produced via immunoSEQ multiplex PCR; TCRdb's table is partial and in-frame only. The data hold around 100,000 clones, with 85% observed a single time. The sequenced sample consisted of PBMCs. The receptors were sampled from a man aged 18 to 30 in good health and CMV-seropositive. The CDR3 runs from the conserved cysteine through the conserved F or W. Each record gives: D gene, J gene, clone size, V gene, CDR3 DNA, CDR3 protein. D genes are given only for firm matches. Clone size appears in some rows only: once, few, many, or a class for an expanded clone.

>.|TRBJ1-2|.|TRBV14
TGTGCCAGCAGCCAAACCGGCGGGGTTTGGGGCTACACCTTC
CASSQTGGVWGYTF
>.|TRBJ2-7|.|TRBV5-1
TGCGCCAGCAGCTTGGGGACTCTTTTCTACGAGCAGTACTTC
CASSLGTLFYEQYF
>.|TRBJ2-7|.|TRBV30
TGTGCCTGGAGTAAGAGCAGGGTCTACGAGCAGTACTTC
CAWSKSRVYEQYF
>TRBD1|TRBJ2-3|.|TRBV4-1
TGCGCCAGCAGCCAACGCGGACAGGGTATCGCAGATACGCAGTATTTT
CASSQRGQGIADTQYF
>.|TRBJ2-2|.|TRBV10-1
TGCGCCAGCAGTGAGGAGACAGAGGACACCGGGGAGCTGTTTTTT
CASSEETEDTGELFF
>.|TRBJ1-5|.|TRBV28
TGTGCCAGCAGTTTATTCGGACAGTCATCTCAGCCCCAGCATTTT
CASSLFGQSSQPQHF
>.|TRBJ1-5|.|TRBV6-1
TGTGCCAGCAGTGATTGGGGGGGGAATCAGCCCCAGCATTTT
CASSDWGGNQPQHF
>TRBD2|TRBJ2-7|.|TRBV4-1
TGCGCCAGCAGCCAATCCCTGCAGCGGGAGGCCGGACCTGAGCAGTACTTC
CASSQSLQREAGPEQYF
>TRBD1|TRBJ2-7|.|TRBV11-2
TGTGCCAGCAGCTTATATTATTTGGGACAGGGAGTATCCTACGAGCAGTACTTC
CASSLYYLGQGVSYEQYF
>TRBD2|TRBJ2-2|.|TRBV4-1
TGCGCCAGCAGCCAGGTTCCGGGACTAGCGTCGAACACCGGGGAGCTGTTTTTT
CASSQVPGLASNTGELFF
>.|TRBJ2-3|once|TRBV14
TGTGCCAGCAGCCCGGGACTCCTCGCAGATACGCAGTATTTT
CASSPGLLADTQYF
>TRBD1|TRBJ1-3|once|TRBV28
TGTGCCAGCAGTTTATTGACAGGGGCTGGAAACACCATATATTTT
CASSLLTGAGNTIYF
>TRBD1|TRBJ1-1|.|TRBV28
TGTGCCAGCAGTTTGGGGACAGGGGTTCTGGGCACTGAAGCTTTCTTT
CASSLGTGVLGTEAFF
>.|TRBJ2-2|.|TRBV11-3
TGTGCCAGCAGCTTGGACGCAGGGGCCGGTCACGGGGAGCTGTTTTTT
CASSLDAGAGHGELFF
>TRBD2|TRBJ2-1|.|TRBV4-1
TGCGCCAGCAGCCAAGGCCGCATCATAGGACTAGCGGCCTACAATGAGCAGTTCTTC
CASSQGRIIGLAAYNEQFF
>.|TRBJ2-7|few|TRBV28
TGTGCCAGCAGTTTATCCACCTACGAGCAGTACTTC
CASSLSTYEQYF
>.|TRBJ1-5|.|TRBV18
TGTGCCAGCTCCCGTCCCCCGGGGCCCCAGCATTTT
CASSRPPGPQHF
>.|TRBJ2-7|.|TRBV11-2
TGTGCCAGCAGCTTAGATTTGGCCAGCGGGTTATCTTCCTACGAGCAGTACTTC
CASSLDLASGLSSYEQYF
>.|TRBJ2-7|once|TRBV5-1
TGCGCCAGCAGCCCGTGGGCCAGCTCCTACGAGCAGTACTTC
CASSPWASSYEQYF
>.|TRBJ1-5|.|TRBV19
TGTGCCAGTAGTAGCCAACGGGGGGAGAATCAGCCCCAGCATTTT
CASSSQRGENQPQHF
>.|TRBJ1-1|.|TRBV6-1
TGTGCCAGCAGTGAATTCTTCGTCCAGGGGGCTTTCTTT
CASSEFFVQGAFF
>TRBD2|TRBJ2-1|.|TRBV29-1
TGCAGCGTTGAAGGCCTAGCGGGAGGGCGGGTGGACAATGAGCAGTTCTTC
CSVEGLAGGRVDNEQFF
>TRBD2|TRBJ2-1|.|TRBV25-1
TGTGCCAGCAGCGGTAGCGGGACCAACAATGAGCAGTTCTTC
CASSGSGTNNEQFF
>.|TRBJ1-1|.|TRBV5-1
TGCGCCAGCAGCGTGGACCTGGCCACTGAAGCTTTCTTT
CASSVDLATEAFF
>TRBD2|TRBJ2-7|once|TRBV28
TGTGCCAGCAGTACCCTTCTAGCGGGGCCTCCCTACGAGCAGTACTTC
CASSTLLAGPPYEQYF
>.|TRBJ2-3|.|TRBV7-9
TGTGCCAGCAGCTTAGGTCTAGGGGCCGGCACAGATACGCAGTATTTT
CASSLGLGAGTDTQYF
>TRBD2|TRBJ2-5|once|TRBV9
TGTGCCAGCAGCCTGACTAGCGGGAGCCAAGAGACCCAGTACTTC
CASSLTSGSQETQYF
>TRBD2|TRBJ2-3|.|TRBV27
TGTGCCAGCATGAGGCGGGAGAAGGGGACGCAGTATTTT
CASMRREKGTQYF
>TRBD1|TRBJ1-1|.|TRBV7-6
TGTGCCAGCAGCTTAGGGGACAGGGGCGACACTGAAGCTTTCTTT
CASSLGDRGDTEAFF
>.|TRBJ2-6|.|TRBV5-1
TGCGCCAGCAGCTTGCGCAGCTCTGGGGCCAACGTCCTGACTTTC
CASSLRSSGANVLTF
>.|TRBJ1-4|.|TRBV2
TGTGCCAGCAGTATACTCCGGGGGGATGAAAAACTGTTTTTT
CASSILRGDEKLFF
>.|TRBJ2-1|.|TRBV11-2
TGTGCCAGCAGCCGGTCCGAGGGTTCCTACAATGAGCAGTTCTTC
CASSRSEGSYNEQFF
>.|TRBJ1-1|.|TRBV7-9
TGTGCCAGCAGCTTCGTCGGGACTGAAGCTTTCTTT
CASSFVGTEAFF
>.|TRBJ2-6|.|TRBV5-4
TGTGCCAGCAGCGTCGACACTTCTGGGGCCAACGTCCTGACTTTC
CASSVDTSGANVLTF
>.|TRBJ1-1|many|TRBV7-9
TGTGCCAGCAGCAAGGGACTTTGGAACACTGAAGCTTTCTTT
CASSKGLWNTEAFF
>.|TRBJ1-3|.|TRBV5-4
TGTGCCAGCAGCTTAAAACAGGGATCTGGAAACACCATATATTTT
CASSLKQGSGNTIYF